The T cell receptor beta chain under discussion was sequenced for a study of shared clonotypes between healthy human individuals (TCRdb year 2020). Turning to the overall study: A couple of women and three men aged 18 to 49 years were included in the cohort. Per donor, three plates each were used for CD4 naive and CD4 memory, two for CD8 naive, and one for CD8 memory. To estimate repertoire size and how much clonotype sharing occurs between individuals, the study deeply sequenced the blood TCR repertoires of several healthy adults. To increase sequencing depth and limit assay-specific biases, TCR repertoire library preparation and sequencing were carried out by different laboratories using diverse techniques. Per donor, leukapheresis produced somewhere between about 0.9 and 10 billion PBMCs. The paper as a whole reports these results and caveats: Compared with non-shared clonotypes, clonotypes shared by all four sorted-subset donors had higher generation probabilities. The small number of donors limited the genetic and exposure-history diversity represented. Pairwise subsampling led to the expectation that sequencing depth would affect the degree of clonotype sharing among donors. Larger estimated clonotype richness was generally found for naive subsets than for memory subsets. Even with the large sequencing depth, rarefaction of the sorted-subset datasets indicated that sequencing was incomplete. When several donors were compared, the shared fraction of clonotypes was about 5.2% for naive CD4, about 4% for naive CD8, 2.3% for memory CD4, and about 0.36% for memory CD8. Sampling was restricted to blood, and TCR repertoires in tissue are likely to differ from TCR repertoires in blood.

Donors were healthy HIV-negative adults with no recently reported acute infections or vaccinations. Every donor was a Caucasian adult living in Nashville, Tennessee, USA. CD4+ T cells were enriched by magnetic negative selection; naive cells were then positively selected on CD45RA, and the negative fraction formed the memory subset. Blood was collected by leukapheresis, and PBMCs were isolated by Ficoll-Histopaque density gradient centrifugation and then cryopreserved in liquid nitrogen vapor phase. Analytical flow cytometry was used to check the purity and quantity of each magnetically sorted T cell population. Genomic DNA was isolated from every sorted fraction and measured by UV absorbance on a Nanodrop 2000c. Points on this clone: The antigen this receptor binds is unknown. No quality values exist for individual bases; no much larger clone is one base distant.

Relative to germline, V is 0 bases shorter and J is 4 bases shorter, with 10 bases between their ends. From a lookup of the germline V gene, CDR1 and CDR2 are LGHNA and YSLEER. From cysteine to phenylalanine, the CDR3 is 16 amino acids long. Of all the DNA, just the CDR3 is kept, 48 bases in frame from base 1. Using the deep immunoSEQ assay, TCR CDR3 regions were amplified from genomic DNA by multiplex PCR. Extracted genomic DNA from each cell subset was spread evenly across all wells of several immunoSEQ 96-well plates, with each plate serving as a replicate. For sorted subsets, around 0.2 ug of genomic DNA, equivalent to around 31,000 T cell genomes, went into each replicate PCR. Purified libraries were measured with a Qubit 3.0 fluorometer, size-checked on a Bioanalyzer 2100, and measured again with the KAPA Library Quantification kit. Each immunoSEQ 96-well plate was sequenced on its own single-read 150-cycle Illumina NextSeq 550 flow cell. The source study handled its data this way. Because the immunoSEQ output included only junctional sequences and no quality scores, the filtering could not be the same as the filtering used for full-length reads. To assign V/J genes and CDR3, sequences were annotated using PyIR, a Python wrapper for IgBLAST v1.9, with IMGT germline references. Any read was removed if the V/J assignment was weak (E-value above 1e-6), the CDR3 was missing, or the read contained stop codons, out-of-frame junctions, or ambiguous translated residues. V3J clonotypes were defined by identical inferred V gene, J gene, and CDR3 amino acid sequence. To compute the percentage overlap between repertoires, the number of shared unique clonotypes was divided by the size of the smaller repertoire. Repertoire richness was assessed with RTK rarefaction, the Chao1 estimator, and Recon v2.1 estimates of unobserved clonotypes. Generation probabilities were computed with OLGA for all TCRbeta clonotypes obtained by the gDNA method from a handful of donors. In TCRdb, the immuneACCESS table is reduced to in-frame sequences with V and J assigned. These tables do not hold every clone; where another copy was compared, an unresolved V gene accounts for under half, and the others remain unexplained. That table is the source of V, J and clone size, and D and trimming were worked out from the DNA. Across this sample there are 2 million to 2.5 million clones, with just under 95% seen only once. The ten biggest clones cover 0.3% to 0.4% of the sample.

What was sequenced was naive CD4+ T cells from PBMCs. What the cell subset or site label conveys for this sample: CD45RA+ positively selected. This TCR was recovered from a man younger than 35 in good health. Some clones in this sample may be carry-over from other donors' samples. Rearrangement joined TRBV4-3 to TRBJ2-6, with a tentative D gene TRBD1 over 6 matching bases. The CDR3 has the sequence CASSQDRRGGANVLTF. The DNA sequence is as follows: TGCGCCAGCAGCCAAGATCGCAGGGGAGGGGCCAACGTCCTGACTTTC.